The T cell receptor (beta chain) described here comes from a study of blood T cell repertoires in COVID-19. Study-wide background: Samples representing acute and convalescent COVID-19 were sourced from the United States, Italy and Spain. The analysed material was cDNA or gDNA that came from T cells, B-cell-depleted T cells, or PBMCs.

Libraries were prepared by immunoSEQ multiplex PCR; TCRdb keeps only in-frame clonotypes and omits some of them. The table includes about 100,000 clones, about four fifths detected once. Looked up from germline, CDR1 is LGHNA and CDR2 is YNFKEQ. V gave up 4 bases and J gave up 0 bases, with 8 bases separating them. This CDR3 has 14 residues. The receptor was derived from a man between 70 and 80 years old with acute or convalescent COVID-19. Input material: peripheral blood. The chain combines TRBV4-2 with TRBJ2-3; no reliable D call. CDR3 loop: CASSPTTSTDTQYF. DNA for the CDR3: TGTGCCAGCAGCCCAACTACTAGCACAGATACGCAGTATTTT.